This T cell receptor (beta chain) was documented in a study of beta chain features in type 1 diabetes. Study context: Analysis included around 99,000,000 sorted cells drawn from all samples.

One heparinised blood draw averaging around 100 mL was given by each donor. Reverse transcribing all isolated RNA meant expressed TCRB transcripts were sequenced. Sequencing was performed with immunoSEQ multiplex PCR; in TCRdb, only in-frame clones are kept and a portion is missing. The top ten hold 0.35% to 0.5% of the sample, which has 140,000 to 150,000 clones, 40% to 60% seen once. Study-wide results and limits: Naive, central memory and regulatory TCRB repertoires appeared more similar among patients than healthy donors.

Of note for this clone: Its antigen is unknown.

This receptor was obtained from a man aged 18 to 29 in good health. Sequenced material: Tregs from blood.

The CDR3 bases are TGCGCCAGCAGCTCCGCTGTAGGGACTAGCGGGGGAAAGACCCAGTACTTC. It yields the protein CASSSAVGTSGGKTQYF. The chain links TRBV5-1 to TRBJ2-5; 14 nucleotides line up with TRBD2. The CDR3 extends over 17 amino acids. Trimming took 3 bases from V and 6 from J; bases not matched to a gene: 10. Looked up from germline, CDR1 is SGHRS and CDR2 is YFSETQ.